This T cell receptor (beta chain) was captured by sequencing in a study of response to subunit inactivated influenza vaccine. In its sample, this clonotype was seen a few times. The germline gives CDR1 MGHRA, CDR2 YSYEKL. This CDR3 is 14 amino acids long. V was shortened by 1 base and J by 2 bases, with 9 bases between the two germline ends. Via MiXCR, TCRdb re-called the RT-PCR reads, giving one row per CDR3 protein. This table has over 150,000 distinct CDR3 sequences, roughly 14% appearing once. This TCR was sampled from a man aged 45 to 65 who received an inactivated influenza vaccine. Here the sequenced sample was CD8+ T cells sorted from PBMCs, taken roughly 5 days after vaccination. This rearrangement joins TRBV4-1 to TRBJ2-7, with a tentative D call TRBD2 (6 bases). The DNA of the CDR3 is TGCGCCAGCAGCCAAGTTCCGGGAGCCTACGAGCAGTACTTC. Translated: CASSQVPGAYEQYF.